This is a list of T cell receptor beta chains from one sample in a study of OX40 agonist ivuxolimab in advanced cancers. Sequenced by immunoSEQ multiplex PCR; TCRdb stores in-frame clones only, minus some. This sample carries approximately 15,000 clones, around 80% of them seen once, and the ten largest clones take about a quarter. The material sequenced was CD4+ or CD8+ T cells sorted from blood, taken in a trial of the OX40 agonist ivuxolimab. The receptor set was obtained from an adult with an advanced solid tumor such as melanoma, head and neck, liver or kidney cancer. Both conserved end residues are part of each CDR3. A D gene is named only where the DNA matches it firmly. Not every row has a clone size; where given, it reads once, few, many or a size class.

18	NA	TRBD2	TRBV29-1	TRBJ2-3	TGCAGCGTGGTAGGGACTAGCGGACCCGAAGAACGCACAGATACGCAGTATTTT	CSVVGTSGPEERTDTQYF
15	once	NA	TRBV27	TRBJ2-1	TGTGCCAGCAGTGCCGGGTTTAGCTCCTACAATGAGCAGTTCTTC	CASSAGFSSYNEQFF
18	NA	TRBD2	TRBV27	TRBJ2-2	TGTGCCAGCAGTGCGACTAGCGGGGGGGATGGTTTCACCGGGGAGCTGTTTTTT	CASSATSGGDGFTGELFF
13	NA	TRBD1	TRBV6-1	TRBJ1-4	TGTGCCAGCATAGGACAGGGGTTTGAAAAACTGTTTTTT	CASIGQGFEKLFF
15	NA	NA	TRBV9	TRBJ2-3	TGTGCCAGCAGCGTTTTTGGGGGGGCCCAAGATACGCAGTATTTT	CASSVFGGAQDTQYF
14	few	TRBD1	TRBV25-1	TRBJ2-5	TGTGCCAGCAGTGAAAAAGACAGGGGAGAGACCCAGTACTTC	CASSEKDRGETQYF
12	NA	NA	TRBV7-5	TRBJ2-7	TGTGCCAGCAGCTCCGGGACAGAAGAGCAGTACTTC	CASSSGTEEQYF
19	NA	TRBD1	TRBV5-6	TRBJ1-5	TGTGCCAGCAGCTTGACCCGGGACAGGGTGGATTATAGCAATCAGCCCCAGCATTTT	CASSLTRDRVDYSNQPQHF
16	NA	NA	TRBV7-9	TRBJ2-6	TGTGCCAGCAGCTTGCGAGGAAGCTCTGGGGCCAACGTCCTGACTTTC	CASSLRGSSGANVLTF
14	few	TRBD1	TRBV7-1	TRBJ2-1	TGTGCCAGCAGCGGGACAGGGGGCTGGAATGAGCAGTTCTTC	CASSGTGGWNEQFF
14	NA	NA	TRBV5-1	TRBJ1-2	TGCGCCAGCAGCTTAGGGTTCGGCAACTATGGCTACACCTTC	CASSLGFGNYGYTF
16	NA	TRBD1	TRBV27	TRBJ2-3	TGTGCCAGCAGTCTATCCGGGACAGGGTCGACAGATACGCAGTATTTT	CASSLSGTGSTDTQYF
14	NA	NA	TRBV27	TRBJ1-2	TGTGCCAGCAGCTTAGTGGAGGCATTCTATGGCTACACCTTC	CASSLVEAFYGYTF
12	NA	NA	TRBV19	TRBJ2-1	TGTGCCAGTAGTGAGGGGTACAATGAGCAGTTCTTC	CASSEGYNEQFF
16	NA	TRBD2	TRBV7-6	TRBJ2-1	TGTGCCAGCAGCCCCCCTAGCGGGAGGGCCAACGATGAGCAGTTCTTC	CASSPPSGRANDEQFF
17	NA	TRBD2	TRBV19	TRBJ2-1	TGTGCCAGTACCCGCGGGGCCGGGACTAGCGGGAAGAATGAGCAGTTCTTC	CASTRGAGTSGKNEQFF
16	NA	TRBD1	TRBV7-9	TRBJ1-1	TGTGCCAGCAGCGCGCCGGGACAGGGGATTCTCACTGAAGCTTTCTTT	CASSAPGQGILTEAFF
14	NA	TRBD2	TRBV2	TRBJ2-5	TGTGCCAGCAACGGGCCAGCGGGAGGAGAGACCCAGTACTTC	CASNGPAGGETQYF
15	once	NA	TRBV7-9	TRBJ1-5	TGTGCCAGCAGCTACCGGATGGCCAACGAATATCCCCAGCATTTT	CASSYRMANEYPQHF
14	once	NA	TRBV5-4	TRBJ2-7	TGTGCCAGCAGCTGGGGCGTGGGACTCGGCGAGCAGTACTTC	CASSWGVGLGEQYF
15	NA	TRBD2	TRBV5-1	TRBJ2-1	TGCGCCAGCAGCTTGGCGGGACTAGCGAATAATGAGCAGTTCTTC	CASSLAGLANNEQFF
15	NA	NA	TRBV4-1	TRBJ1-2	TGCGCCAGCAGCCAAGGGACAGCTACCAACTATGGCTACACCTTC	CASSQGTATNYGYTF
16	NA	NA	TRBV14	TRBJ1-1	TGTGCCAGCAGCCGCCGCCACAGGGTGGGGGACACTGAAGCTTTCTTT	CASSRRHRVGDTEAFF
16	NA	TRBD2	TRBV27	TRBJ2-7	TGTGCCAGCAGTTTATCGGGGCGGGGGATCCACTACGAGCAGTACTTC	CASSLSGRGIHYEQYF
15	NA	NA	TRBV9	TRBJ2-1	TGTGCCAGCAGCGTGGGCCAGGGGGGACGCAATGAGCAGTTCTTC	CASSVGQGGRNEQFF
15	NA	TRBD1	TRBV7-9	TRBJ1-1	TGTGCCAGCAGCCTACCGGGACAGTTTGGGCGCGAAGCTTTCTTT	CASSLPGQFGREAFF
19	NA	NA	TRBV7-8	TRBJ2-7	TGTGACAGCAGCTGTATTATAGGGCGAGCACGTCCTACCCACTACGAGCAGTACTTC	CDSSCIIGRARPTHYEQYF
17	NA	TRBD2	TRBV4-1	TRBJ2-3	TGCGCCAGCAGCCAAGTGATGGGACTAGGCACCACAGATACGCAGTATTTT	CASSQVMGLGTTDTQYF
15	NA	NA	TRBV11-2	TRBJ2-1	TGTGCCAGCAGCCCTCCGGGACCAGATGGGAATGAGCAGTTCTTC	CASSPPGPDGNEQFF
16	NA	TRBD2	TRBV5-5	TRBJ2-7	TGTGCCAGCAGCTTTGACCCGGGGGGGCCCACCTACGAGCAGTACTTC	CASSFDPGGPTYEQYF
15	NA	NA	TRBV7-3	TRBJ1-1	TGTGCCAGCAGCTTAAACGAGCAGGGGAATAATGAAGCTTTCTTT	CASSLNEQGNNEAFF
15	NA	NA	TRBV19	TRBJ2-7	TGTGCCAGTAGTATGGAAGGGCAGGGAGCCTACGAGCAGTACTTC	CASSMEGQGAYEQYF
13	NA	TRBD1	TRBV19	TRBJ2-7	TGTGCCAGTAGTTTGACAGGGGAATACGAGCAGTACTTC	CASSLTGEYEQYF
13	NA	NA	TRBV16	TRBJ1-4	TGTGCCAGCAGCCAGTACTTGAGAGAAAAACTGTTTTTT	CASSQYLREKLFF
15	NA	NA	TRBV4-1	TRBJ1-5	TGCGCCAGCAGCCAAGCGACCCCTAGCAATCAGCCCCAGCATTTT	CASSQATPSNQPQHF
16	NA	NA	TRBV7-9	TRBJ2-4	TGTGCCAGCAGCTTAGTGTCCGATCTAGCCAAAAACATTCAGTACTTC	CASSLVSDLAKNIQYF
17	NA	NA	TRBV5-4	TRBJ2-7	TGCGCCAGCAGCCAACGGACGACAGACTATCTCTCCTACGAGCAGTACTTC	CASSQRTTDYLSYEQYF
14	NA	NA	TRBV6-1	TRBJ2-7	TGTGCCAGCAGTTCTCAGACAGTCTTCGACGAGCAGTACTTC	CASSSQTVFDEQYF
13	NA	NA	TRBV11-1	TRBJ1-2	TGTGCCAGCAGCTCCTTAGGTACGGGCGGCTACACCTTC	CASSSLGTGGYTF
15	NA	NA	TRBV14	TRBJ2-7	TGTGCCAGCAGCCAACTGGCGGACAGAAGCTACGAGCAGTACTTC	CASSQLADRSYEQYF
14	NA	TRBD1	TRBV9	TRBJ2-3	TGTGCCAGCAGCGGGACAGGGGGCATAGATACGCAGTATTTT	CASSGTGGIDTQYF
13	NA	NA	TRBV30	TRBJ2-7	TGTGCCAGTAGACAGGATGTCTCCTACGAGCAGTACTTC	CASRQDVSYEQYF
14	NA	NA	TRBV6-5	TRBJ2-7	TGTGCCAGCAGTACCCTTCGGGGGTCGTACGAGCAGTACTTC	CASSTLRGSYEQYF
15	NA	TRBD1	TRBV10-2	TRBJ2-3	TGCGCCAGCAGCGATTGGACAGGGACCACAGATACGCAGTATTTT	CASSDWTGTTDTQYF
14	NA	TRBD1	TRBV6-1	TRBJ1-1	TGTGCCAGCAGTGAAAACAGGGGGTTGACTGAAGCTTTCTTT	CASSENRGLTEAFF
10	NA	NA	TRBV29-1	TRBJ2-1	TGCAGCGTTGTGGCTTTTGAGCAGTTCTTC	CSVVAFEQFF
15	NA	TRBD2	TRBV30	TRBJ2-3	TGTGCCTGGAGTGGAGCGGGGCCCTACACAGATACGCAGTATTTT	CAWSGAGPYTDTQYF
16	NA	TRBD1	TRBV10-1	TRBJ1-5	TGCGCCAGCACATATACCGGGACAGGGGCACATCAGCCCCAGCATTTT	CASTYTGTGAHQPQHF
15	NA	NA	TRBV15	TRBJ1-4	TGTGCCACCAGCACACACTTAGAAACTAATGAAAAACTGTTTTTT	CATSTHLETNEKLFF
15	few	TRBD2	TRBV6-6	TRBJ2-1	TGTGCCAGCAGTTTTTCAGCGGGAGAGTGGAATGAGCAGTTCTTC	CASSFSAGEWNEQFF
13	NA	NA	TRBV7-9	TRBJ2-7	TGTGCCAGCAGCGGAGGGACCGCCTACGAGCAGTACTTC	CASSGGTAYEQYF
18	NA	NA	TRBV7-9	TRBJ2-2	TGTGCCAGCAAGGAATTGGCAGGTGAAGGGACAAACACCGGGGAGCTGTTTTTT	CASKELAGEGTNTGELFF
13	few	NA	TRBV28	TRBJ1-1	TGTGCCAGCAGTTTCCGCGGTGGGATTCAAGCTTTCTTT	CASSFRGGIQAFF
12	NA	NA	TRBV7-2	TRBJ2-1	TGTGCCAGCAGCTTAGTTTGGCCTGAGCAGTTCTTC	CASSLVWPEQFF